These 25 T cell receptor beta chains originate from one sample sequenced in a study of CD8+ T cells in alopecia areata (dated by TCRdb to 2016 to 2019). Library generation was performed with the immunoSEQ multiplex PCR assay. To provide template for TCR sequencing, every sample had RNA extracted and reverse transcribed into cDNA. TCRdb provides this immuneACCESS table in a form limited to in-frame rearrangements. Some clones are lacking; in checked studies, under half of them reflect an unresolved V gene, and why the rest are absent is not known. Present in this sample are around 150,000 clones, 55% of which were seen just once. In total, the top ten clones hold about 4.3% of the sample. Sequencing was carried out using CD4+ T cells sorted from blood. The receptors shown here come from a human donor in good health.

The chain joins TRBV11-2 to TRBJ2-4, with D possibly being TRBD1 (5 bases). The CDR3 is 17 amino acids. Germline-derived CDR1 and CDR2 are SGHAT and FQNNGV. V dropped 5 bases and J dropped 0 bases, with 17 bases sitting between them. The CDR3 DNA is TGTGCCAGCAGCGGCCGACAGTCTCTACTAGCCAAAAACATTCAGTACTTC. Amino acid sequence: CASSGRQSLLAKNIQYF. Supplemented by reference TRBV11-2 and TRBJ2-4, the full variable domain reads EAGVAQSPRYKIIEKRQSVAFWCNPISGHATLYWYQQILGQGPKLLIQFQNNGVVDDSQLPKDRFSAERLKGVDSTLKIQPAKLEDSAVYLCASSGRQSLLAKNIQYFGAGTRLSVL.

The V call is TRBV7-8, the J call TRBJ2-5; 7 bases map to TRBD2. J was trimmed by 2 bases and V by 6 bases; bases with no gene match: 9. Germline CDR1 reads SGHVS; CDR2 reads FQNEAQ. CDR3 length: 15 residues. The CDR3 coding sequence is TGTGCCAGCAGGCTACAACTAGCGCAACAAGAGACCCAGTACTTC. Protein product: CASRLQLAQQETQYF.

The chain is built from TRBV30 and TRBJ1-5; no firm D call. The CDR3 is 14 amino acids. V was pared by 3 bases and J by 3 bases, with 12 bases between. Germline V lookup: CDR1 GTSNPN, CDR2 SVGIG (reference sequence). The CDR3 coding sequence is TGTGCCTGGAGCCCCGGGCTGAACAATCAGCCCCAGCATTTT. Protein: CAWSPGLNNQPQHF.

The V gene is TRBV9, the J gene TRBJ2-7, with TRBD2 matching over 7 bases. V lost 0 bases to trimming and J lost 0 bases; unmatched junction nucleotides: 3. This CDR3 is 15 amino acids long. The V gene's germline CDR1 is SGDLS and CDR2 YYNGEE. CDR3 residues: CASSVAGGGSYEQYF. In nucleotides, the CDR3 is TGTGCCAGCAGCGTAGCGGGAGGCGGCTCCTACGAGCAGTACTTC.

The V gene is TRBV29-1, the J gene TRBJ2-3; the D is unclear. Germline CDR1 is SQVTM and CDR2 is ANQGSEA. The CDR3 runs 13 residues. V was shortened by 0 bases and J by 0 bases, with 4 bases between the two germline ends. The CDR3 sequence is CSVEDKSTDTQYF. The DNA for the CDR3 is TGCAGCGTTGAAGACAAGAGCACAGATACGCAGTATTTT.

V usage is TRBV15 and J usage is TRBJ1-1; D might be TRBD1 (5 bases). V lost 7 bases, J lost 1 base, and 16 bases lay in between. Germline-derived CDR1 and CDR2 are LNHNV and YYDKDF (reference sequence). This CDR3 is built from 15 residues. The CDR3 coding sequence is TGTGCCACCACTCGCCGGGGGGTAGGGAACACTGAAGCTTTCTTT. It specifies CATTRRGVGNTEAFF.

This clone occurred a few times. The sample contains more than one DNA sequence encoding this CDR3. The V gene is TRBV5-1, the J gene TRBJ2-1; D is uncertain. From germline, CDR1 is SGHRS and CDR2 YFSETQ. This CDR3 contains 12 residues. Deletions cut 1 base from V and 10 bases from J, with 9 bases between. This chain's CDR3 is CASSLSLGEQFF. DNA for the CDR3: TGCGCCAGCAGCTTGTCGTTAGGCGAGCAGTTCTTC. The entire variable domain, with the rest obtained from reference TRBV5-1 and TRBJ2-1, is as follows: KAGVTQTPRYLIKTRGQQVTLSCSPISGHRSVSWYQQTPGQGLQFLFEYFSETQRNKGNFPGRFSGRQFSNSRSEMNVSTLELGDSALYLCASSLSLGEQFFGPGTRLTVL.

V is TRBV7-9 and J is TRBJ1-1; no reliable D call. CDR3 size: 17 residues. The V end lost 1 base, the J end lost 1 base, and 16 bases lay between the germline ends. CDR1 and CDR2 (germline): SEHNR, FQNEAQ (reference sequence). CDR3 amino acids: CASSLDSRVSSNTEAFF. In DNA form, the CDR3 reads TGTGCCAGCAGCTTAGACTCCAGAGTCAGTTCGAACACTGAAGCTTTCTTT.

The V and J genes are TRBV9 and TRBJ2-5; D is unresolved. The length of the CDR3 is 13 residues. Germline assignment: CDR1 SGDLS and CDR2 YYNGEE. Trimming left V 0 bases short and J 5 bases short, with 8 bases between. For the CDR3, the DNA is TGTGCCAGCAGCGTAGAAGGTTTGGAGACCCAGTACTTC. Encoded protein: CASSVEGLETQYF.

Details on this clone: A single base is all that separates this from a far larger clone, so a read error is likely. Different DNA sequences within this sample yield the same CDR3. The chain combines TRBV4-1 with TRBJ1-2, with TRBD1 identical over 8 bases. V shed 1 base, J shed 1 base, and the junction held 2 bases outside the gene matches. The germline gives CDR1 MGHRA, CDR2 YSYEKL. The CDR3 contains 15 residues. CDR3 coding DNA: TGCGCCAGCAGCCAAGCGGACAGGGATAACTATGGCTACACCTTC. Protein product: CASSQADRDNYGYTF.

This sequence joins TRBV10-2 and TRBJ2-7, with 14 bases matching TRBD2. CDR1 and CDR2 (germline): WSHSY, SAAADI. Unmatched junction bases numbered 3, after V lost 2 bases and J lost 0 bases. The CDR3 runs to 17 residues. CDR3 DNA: TGCGCCAGCAGTGAGGCGACTAGCGGGAGGGCCTCCTACGAGCAGTACTTC. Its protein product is CASSEATSGRASYEQYF.

The CDR3 sequence is CASSPKAFSADTQYF. CDR3 bases: TGCGCCAGCAGCCCCAAGGCCTTTTCTGCAGATACGCAGTATTTT. The chain carries TRBV5-1 and TRBJ2-3; the D is unclear. Trimming took off 4 bases at V and 4 bases at J, with 16 bases between the two ends. This CDR3 is built from 15 residues. Germline assignment: CDR1 SGHRS and CDR2 YFSETQ. Full variable domain (missing parts from reference TRBV5-1 and TRBJ2-3): KAGVTQTPRYLIKTRGQQVTLSCSPISGHRSVSWYQQTPGQGLQFLFEYFSETQRNKGNFPGRFSGRQFSNSRSEMNVSTLELGDSALYLCASSPKAFSADTQYFGPGTRLTVL.

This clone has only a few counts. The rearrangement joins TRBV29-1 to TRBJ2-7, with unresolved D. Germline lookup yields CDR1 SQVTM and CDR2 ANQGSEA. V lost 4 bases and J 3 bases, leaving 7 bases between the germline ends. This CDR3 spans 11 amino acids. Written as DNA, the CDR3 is TGCAGCGTTGGGGCCAGCTACGAGCAGTACTTC. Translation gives CSVGASYEQYF.

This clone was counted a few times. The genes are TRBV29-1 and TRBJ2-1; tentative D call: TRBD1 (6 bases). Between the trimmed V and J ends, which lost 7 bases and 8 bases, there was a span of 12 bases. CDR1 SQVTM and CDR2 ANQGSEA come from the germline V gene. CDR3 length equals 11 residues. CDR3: CSGGQIHEQFF. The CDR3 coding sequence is TGCAGCGGTGGACAGATACATGAGCAGTTCTTC.

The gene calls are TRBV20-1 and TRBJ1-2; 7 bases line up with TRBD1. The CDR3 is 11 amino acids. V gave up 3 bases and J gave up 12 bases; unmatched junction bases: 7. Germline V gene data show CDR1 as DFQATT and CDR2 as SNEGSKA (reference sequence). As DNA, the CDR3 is TGCAGTGCTAGGGAGGACAGGCGACACACCTTC. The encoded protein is CSAREDRRHTF.

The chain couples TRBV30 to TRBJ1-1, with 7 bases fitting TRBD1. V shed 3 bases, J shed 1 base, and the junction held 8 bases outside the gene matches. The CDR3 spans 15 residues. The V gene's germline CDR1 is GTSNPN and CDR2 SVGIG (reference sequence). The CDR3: CAWSAIGQANTEAFF. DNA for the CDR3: TGTGCCTGGAGCGCAATAGGACAGGCGAACACTGAAGCTTTCTTT.

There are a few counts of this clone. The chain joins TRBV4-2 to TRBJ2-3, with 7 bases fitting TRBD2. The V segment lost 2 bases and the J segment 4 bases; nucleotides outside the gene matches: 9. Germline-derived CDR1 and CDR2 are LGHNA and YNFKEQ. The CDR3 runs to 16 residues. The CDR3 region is CASSQFGGSGADTQYF. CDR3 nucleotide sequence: TGTGCCAGCAGCCAATTTGGCGGGAGTGGCGCAGATACGCAGTATTTT.

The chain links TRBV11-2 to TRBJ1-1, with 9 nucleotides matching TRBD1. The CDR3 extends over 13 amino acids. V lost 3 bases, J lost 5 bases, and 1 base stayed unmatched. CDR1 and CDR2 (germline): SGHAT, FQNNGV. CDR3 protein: CASSFDRGTEAFF. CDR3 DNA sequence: TGTGCCAGCAGCTTTGACAGGGGGACTGAAGCTTTCTTT.

The CDR3 here is CASSPRHEQYF. For the CDR3, the DNA is TGTGCCAGCAGTCCCAGGCACGAGCAGTACTTC. The chain joins TRBV28 to TRBJ2-7; no reliable D call. The CDR3 contains 11 residues. V shed 5 bases and J shed 5 bases, with 7 bases lying between them. From germline, CDR1 is MDHEN and CDR2 SYDVKM.

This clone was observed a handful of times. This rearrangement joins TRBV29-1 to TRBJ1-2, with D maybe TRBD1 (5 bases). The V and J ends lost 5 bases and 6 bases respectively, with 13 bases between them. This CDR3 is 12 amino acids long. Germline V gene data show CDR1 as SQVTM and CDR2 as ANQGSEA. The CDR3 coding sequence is TGCAGCGTTCAAATCCCAGGGCATGGCTACACCTTC. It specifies CSVQIPGHGYTF.

As DNA, the CDR3 is TGTGCCACCAGCAAGGGGTCCAAAAACATTCAGTACTTC. It codes for CATSKGSKNIQYF. This chain links TRBV15 with TRBJ2-4; D possibly corresponds to TRBD1 (5 bases). Trimming shortened V by 4 bases and J by 2 bases, and 6 bases separated the two germline ends. The CDR3 totals 13 residues. CDR1 is LNHNV and CDR2 is YYDKDF in the germline V gene (reference sequence).

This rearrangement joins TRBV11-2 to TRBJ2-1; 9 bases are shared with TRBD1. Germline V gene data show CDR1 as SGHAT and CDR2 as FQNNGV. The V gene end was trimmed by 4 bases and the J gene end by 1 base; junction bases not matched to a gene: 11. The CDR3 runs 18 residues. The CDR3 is CASSSGQGNFESYNEQFF. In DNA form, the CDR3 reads TGTGCCAGCAGCTCAGGACAGGGGAATTTTGAGTCCTACAATGAGCAGTTCTTC.

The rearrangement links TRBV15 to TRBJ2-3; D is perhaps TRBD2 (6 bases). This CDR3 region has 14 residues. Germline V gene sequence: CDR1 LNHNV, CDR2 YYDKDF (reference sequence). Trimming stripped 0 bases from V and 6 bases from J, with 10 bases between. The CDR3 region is CATSRDGSADTQYF. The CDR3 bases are TGTGCCACCAGCAGAGACGGGAGCGCGGATACGCAGTATTTT.

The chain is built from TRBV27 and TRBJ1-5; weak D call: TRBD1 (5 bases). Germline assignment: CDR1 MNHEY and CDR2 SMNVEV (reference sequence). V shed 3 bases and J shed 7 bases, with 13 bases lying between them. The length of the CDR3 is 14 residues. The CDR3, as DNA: TGTGCCAGCAGTTTCATGGGGGAGTCCCAGCCCCAGCATTTT. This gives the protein CASSFMGESQPQHF.

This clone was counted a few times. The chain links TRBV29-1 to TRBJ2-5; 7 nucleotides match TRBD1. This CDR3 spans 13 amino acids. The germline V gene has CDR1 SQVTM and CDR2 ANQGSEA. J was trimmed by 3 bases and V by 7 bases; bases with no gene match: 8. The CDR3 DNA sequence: TGCAGCGAAATGACAGGGAATGAAGAGACCCAGTACTTC. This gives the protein CSEMTGNEETQYF.